This T cell receptor (beta chain) stems from a study of blood T cell repertoires in COVID-19. Across the study: Sources were T cells, B-cell-depleted T cells, or PBMCs; the material itself was cDNA or gDNA.

Per the original methods: Estimation of nucleated cell counts relied on the amplification of reference gene primers. TCRdb's copy holds only in-frame clones and misses some; the assay was immunoSEQ multiplex PCR. The V and J calls and clone size are taken from that table; D and trimming were inferred from the DNA. The data contain about 100,000 clones, roughly nine tenths of them singletons. This CDR3 comprises 14 residues. Trimming stripped 2 bases from V and 6 bases from J, with 13 bases between. The germline gives CDR1 SGHTA, CDR2 FQGTGA. The rearrangement joins TRBV7-3 to TRBJ1-1; D call uncertain. The receptor was isolated from a man in his 60s with acute or convalescent COVID-19. Sequenced input: peripheral blood. CDR3 DNA sequence: TGTGCCAGCAGCTTAGATTGGAGTAAAGCTGAAGCTTTCTTT. Its translation: CASSLDWSKAEAFF. Full variable domain (rest looked up from reference TRBV7-3 and TRBJ1-1): GAGVSQTPSNKVTEKGKYVELRCDPISGHTALYWYRQSLGQGPEFLIYFQGTGAADDSGLPNDRFFAVRPEGSVSTLKIQRTERGDSAVYLCASSLDWSKAEAFFGQGTRLTVV.